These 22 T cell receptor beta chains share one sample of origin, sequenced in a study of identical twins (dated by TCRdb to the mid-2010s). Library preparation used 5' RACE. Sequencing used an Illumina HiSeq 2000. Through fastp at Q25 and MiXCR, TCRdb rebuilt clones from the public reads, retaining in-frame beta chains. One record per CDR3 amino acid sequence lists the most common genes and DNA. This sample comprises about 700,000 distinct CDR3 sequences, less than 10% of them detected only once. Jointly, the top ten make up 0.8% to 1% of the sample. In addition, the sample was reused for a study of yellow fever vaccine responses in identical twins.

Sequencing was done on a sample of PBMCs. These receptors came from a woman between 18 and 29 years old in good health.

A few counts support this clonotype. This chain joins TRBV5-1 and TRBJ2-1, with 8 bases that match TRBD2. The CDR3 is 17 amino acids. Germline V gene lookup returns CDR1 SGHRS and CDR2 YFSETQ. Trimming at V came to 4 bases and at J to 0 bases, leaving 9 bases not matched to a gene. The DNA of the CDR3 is TGCGCCAGCAGCGTAACAGTTAGCGGGGCCTCCTACAATGAGCAGTTCTTC. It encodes CASSVTVSGASYNEQFF.

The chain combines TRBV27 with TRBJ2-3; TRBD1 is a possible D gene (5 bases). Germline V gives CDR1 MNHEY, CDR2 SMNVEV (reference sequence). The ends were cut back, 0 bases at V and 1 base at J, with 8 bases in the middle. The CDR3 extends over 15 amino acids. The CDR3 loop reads CASSLSIRGTDTQYF. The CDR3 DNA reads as TGTGCCAGCAGTTTATCGATCAGGGGCACAGATACGCAGTATTTT.

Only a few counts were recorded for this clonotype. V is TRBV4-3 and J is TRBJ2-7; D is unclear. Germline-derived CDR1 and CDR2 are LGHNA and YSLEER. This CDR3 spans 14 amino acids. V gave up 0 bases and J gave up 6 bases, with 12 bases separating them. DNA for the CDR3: TGCGCCAGCAGCCAAGATTCGGATATATCCGAGCAGTACTTC. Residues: CASSQDSDISEQYF.

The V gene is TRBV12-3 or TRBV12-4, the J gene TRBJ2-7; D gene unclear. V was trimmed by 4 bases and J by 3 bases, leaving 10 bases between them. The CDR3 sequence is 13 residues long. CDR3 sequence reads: CASSSLTNYEQYF. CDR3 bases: TGTGCCAGCAGTTCACTAACCAACTACGAGCAGTACTTC.

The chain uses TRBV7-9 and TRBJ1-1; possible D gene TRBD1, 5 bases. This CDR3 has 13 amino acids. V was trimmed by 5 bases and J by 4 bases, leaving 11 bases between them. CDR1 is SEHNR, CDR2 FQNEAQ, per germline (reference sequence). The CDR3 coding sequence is TGTGCCAGCAGCGACTGGGGGTCCACTGAAGCTTTCTTT. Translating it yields CASSDWGSTEAFF.

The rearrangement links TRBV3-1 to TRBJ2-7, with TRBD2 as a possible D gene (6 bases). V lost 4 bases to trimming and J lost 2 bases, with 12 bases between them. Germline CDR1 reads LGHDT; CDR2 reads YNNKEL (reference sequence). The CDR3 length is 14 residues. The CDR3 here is CASSRWDSTYEQYF. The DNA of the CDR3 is TGTGCCAGCAGCCGGTGGGACTCGACCTACGAGCAGTACTTC.

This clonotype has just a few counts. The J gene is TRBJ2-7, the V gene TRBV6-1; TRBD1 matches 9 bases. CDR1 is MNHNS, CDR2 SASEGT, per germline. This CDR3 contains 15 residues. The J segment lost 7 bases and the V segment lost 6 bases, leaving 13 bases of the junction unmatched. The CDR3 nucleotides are TGTGCCAGCAGCAACCAGGAACGACAGGGGGGAGAGCAGTACTTC. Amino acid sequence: CASSNQERQGGEQYF.

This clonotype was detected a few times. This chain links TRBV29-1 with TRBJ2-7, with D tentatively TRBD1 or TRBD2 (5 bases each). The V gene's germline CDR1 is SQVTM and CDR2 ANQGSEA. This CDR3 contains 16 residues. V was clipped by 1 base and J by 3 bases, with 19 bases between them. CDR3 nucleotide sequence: TGCAGCGTTGAAGTCACGGACAACGGGAAGGGCTACGAGCAGTACTTC. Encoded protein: CSVEVTDNGKGYEQYF.

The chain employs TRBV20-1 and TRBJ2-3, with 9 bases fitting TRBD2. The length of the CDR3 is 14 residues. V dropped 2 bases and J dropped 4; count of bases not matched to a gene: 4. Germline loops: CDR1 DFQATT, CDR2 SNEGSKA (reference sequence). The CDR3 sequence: CSARIAGAADTQYF. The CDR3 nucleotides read TGCAGTGCTAGAATAGCGGGAGCTGCAGATACGCAGTATTTT.

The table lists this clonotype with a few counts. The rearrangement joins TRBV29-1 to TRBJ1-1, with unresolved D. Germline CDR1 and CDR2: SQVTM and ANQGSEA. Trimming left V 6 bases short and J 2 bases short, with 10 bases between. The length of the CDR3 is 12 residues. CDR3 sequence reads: CSVRGLNTEAFF. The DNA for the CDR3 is TGCAGCGTGCGCGGTCTCAACACTGAAGCTTTCTTT.

The CDR3 region is CASSQARPYEQYF. The CDR3 nucleotides are TGTGCCAGCAGCCAAGCACGGCCCTACGAGCAGTACTTC. The V and J genes are TRBV7-2 and TRBJ2-7, with D unclear. Trimming pared 5 bases from V and 2 bases from J, leaving 10 bases between. The CDR3 contains 13 residues. The germline V gene encodes CDR1 SGHTA and CDR2 FQGNSA. The whole variable domain, remainder taken from reference TRBV7-2 and TRBJ2-7, is GAGVSQSPSNKVTEKGKDVELRCDPISGHTALYWYRQSLGQGLEFLIYFQGNSAPDKSGLPSDRFSAERTGGSVSTLTIQRTQQEDSAVYLCASSQARPYEQYFGPGTRLTVT.

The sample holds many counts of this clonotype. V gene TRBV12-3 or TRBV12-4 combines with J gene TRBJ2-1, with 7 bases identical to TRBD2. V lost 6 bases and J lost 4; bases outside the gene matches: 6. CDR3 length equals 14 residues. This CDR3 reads CASRWGREYNEQFF. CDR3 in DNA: TGTGCCAGCAGGTGGGGGAGGGAGTACAATGAGCAGTTCTTC.

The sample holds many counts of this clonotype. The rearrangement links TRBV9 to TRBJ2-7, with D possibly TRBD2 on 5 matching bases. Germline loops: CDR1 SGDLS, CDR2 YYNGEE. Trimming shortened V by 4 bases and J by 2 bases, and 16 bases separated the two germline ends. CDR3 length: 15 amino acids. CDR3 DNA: TGTGCCAGCAGCCCCTTACTAGAGGCAACCTACGAGCAGTACTTC. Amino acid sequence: CASSPLLEATYEQYF.

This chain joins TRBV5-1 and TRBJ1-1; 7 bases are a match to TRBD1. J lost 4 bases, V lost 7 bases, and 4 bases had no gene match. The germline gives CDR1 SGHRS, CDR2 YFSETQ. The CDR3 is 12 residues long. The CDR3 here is CASQQGGTEAFF. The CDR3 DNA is TGCGCCAGCCAGCAGGGGGGCACTGAAGCTTTCTTT. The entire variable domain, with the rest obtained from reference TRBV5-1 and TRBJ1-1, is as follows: KAGVTQTPRYLIKTRGQQVTLSCSPISGHRSVSWYQQTPGQGLQFLFEYFSETQRNKGNFPGRFSGRQFSNSRSEMNVSTLELGDSALYLCASQQGGTEAFFGQGTRLTVV.

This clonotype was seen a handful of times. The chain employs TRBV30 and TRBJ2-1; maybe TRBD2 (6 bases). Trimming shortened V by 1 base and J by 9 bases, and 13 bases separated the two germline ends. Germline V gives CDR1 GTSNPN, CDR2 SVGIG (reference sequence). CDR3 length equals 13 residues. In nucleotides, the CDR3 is TGTGCCTGGAGTGGATCACAGGAGGGTGAGCAGTTCTTC. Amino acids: CAWSGSQEGEQFF.

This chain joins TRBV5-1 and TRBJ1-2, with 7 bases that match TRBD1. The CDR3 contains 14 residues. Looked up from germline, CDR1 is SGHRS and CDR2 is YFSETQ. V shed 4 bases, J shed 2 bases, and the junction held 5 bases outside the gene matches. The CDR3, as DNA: TGCGCCAGCAGCGGGCCGGGACAGAACTATGGCTACACCTTC. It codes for CASSGPGQNYGYTF.

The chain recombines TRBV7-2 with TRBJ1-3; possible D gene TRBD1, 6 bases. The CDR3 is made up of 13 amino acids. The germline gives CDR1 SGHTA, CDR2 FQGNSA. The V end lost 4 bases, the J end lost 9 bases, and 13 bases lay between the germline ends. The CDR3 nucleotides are TGTGCCAGCAGCTACGACAGGAGGGGCACCATATATTTT. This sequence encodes CASSYDRRGTIYF.

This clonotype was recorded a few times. The CDR3 region is CASSQDNQPYEQYF. The CDR3 DNA reads as TGCGCCAGCAGCCAAGATAACCAGCCCTACGAGCAGTACTTC. The rearrangement links TRBV4-1 to TRBJ2-7; the D is unclear. Trimming stripped 0 bases from V and 2 bases from J, with 8 bases between. Germline CDR1 reads MGHRA; CDR2 reads YSYEKL. The length of the CDR3 is 14 residues.

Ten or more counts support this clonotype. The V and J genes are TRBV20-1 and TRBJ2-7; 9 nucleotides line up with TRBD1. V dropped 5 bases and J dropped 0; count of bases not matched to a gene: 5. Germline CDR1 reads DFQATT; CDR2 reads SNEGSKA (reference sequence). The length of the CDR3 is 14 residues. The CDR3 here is CSAGDRVFSYEQYF. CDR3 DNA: TGCAGTGCTGGGGACAGGGTTTTCTCCTACGAGCAGTACTTC.

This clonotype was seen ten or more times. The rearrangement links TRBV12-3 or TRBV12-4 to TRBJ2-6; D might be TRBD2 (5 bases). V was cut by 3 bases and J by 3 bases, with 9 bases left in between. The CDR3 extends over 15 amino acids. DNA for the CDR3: TGTGCCAGCAGTTTGAAGGGAGTTGGGGCCAACGTCCTGACTTTC. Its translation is CASSLKGVGANVLTF.

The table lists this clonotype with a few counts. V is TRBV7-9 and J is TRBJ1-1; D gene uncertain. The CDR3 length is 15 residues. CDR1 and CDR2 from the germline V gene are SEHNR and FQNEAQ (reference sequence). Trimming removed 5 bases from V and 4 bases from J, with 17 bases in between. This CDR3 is CASSLKALEGTEAFF. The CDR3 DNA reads TGTGCCAGCAGCCTAAAAGCCCTTGAGGGCACTGAAGCTTTCTTT.

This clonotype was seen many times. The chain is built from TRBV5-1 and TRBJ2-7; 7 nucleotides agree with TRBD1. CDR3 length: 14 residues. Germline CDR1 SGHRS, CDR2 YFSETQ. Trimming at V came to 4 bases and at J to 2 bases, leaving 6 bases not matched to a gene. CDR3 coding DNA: TGCGCCAGCAGCCAGGGACAGTACGCCTACGAGCAGTACTTC. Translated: CASSQGQYAYEQYF.